The clone carrying this T cell receptor (beta chain) occurred many times. Antigen unknown. The CDR3 is 16 amino acids. From germline, CDR1 is KGHSH and CDR2 LQKENI. V was clipped by 2 bases and J by 0 bases, with 14 bases between them. The data were taken from a study of blood T cells in healthy people across ages. Peripheral blood was drawn, about 9.1 milliliters per donor. No fewer than 6.5 million PBMCs went into each sample. Study-wide results and caveats: It was held that diversity estimates obtained from one million T cells represented underestimates.

A second PCR, run for about 7 to 11 cycles, used a sample-barcoded 5' primer plus a J-beta primer mix. One entry per CDR3 protein results from TCRdb running MiXCR on the 5' RACE reads. The data show 650,000 to 700,000 distinct CDR3 sequences, roughly 32% seen once. J is TRBJ2-7 and V is TRBV18, with D uncertain. Material for sequencing was blood. This TCR was recovered from a woman at least 80 years old in good health. The CDR3 protein is CASSPRERAGSYEQYF. The CDR3 region has the DNA TGTGCCAGCTCACCAAGGGAAAGGGCAGGCTCCTACGAGCAGTACTTC.